This T cell receptor beta chain stems from a study of blood T cell repertoires in COVID-19. Study overall: Samples taken during acute and convalescent COVID-19 were collected in the United States, Italy and Spain. T cells, B-cell-depleted T cells, or PBMCs provided the cDNA or gDNA that served as material.

Trimming left V 2 bases short and J 0 bases short, with 8 bases between. Per the germline V gene, CDR1 is MGHRA and CDR2 is YSYEKL. The CDR3 has 15 amino acids. Seattle patients were enrolled while actively infected and followed longitudinally. In the original processing: Reference gene primers were amplified, and this amplification served to estimate nucleated cell counts. The method was immunoSEQ multiplex PCR; TCRdb's version includes in-frame clones alone and lacks a portion of them. Clone size and the V and J calls come from that table; the DNA yielded D and trimming. Of approximately 46,000 clones in the sample, under 90% are singletons; the top ten hold 20% to 25%.

The chain links TRBV4-1 to TRBJ1-5; weak D call: TRBD1 (6 bases). The clonotype comes from an elderly woman with COVID-19, enrolled during active disease. Sequenced: peripheral blood. The CDR3 sequence: CASSQTGNSNQPQHF. In DNA, the CDR3 is TGCGCCAGCAGCCAAACAGGGAATAGCAATCAGCCCCAGCATTTT.